Shown below are 23 T cell receptor beta chains from a single sample sequenced in a study of Ad26.COV2.S vaccination and SARS-CoV-2 variants. Treatment: around 19 received Ad26.COV2.S at low or high dose, single or two shots; about 5 received placebo; per-sample allocation not given. Sampling happened 63 days after the first vaccine or placebo injection. Sequenced by immunoSEQ multiplex PCR; TCRdb stores in-frame clones only, minus some. Altogether a few hundred thousand clones are present, approximately 88% being singletons, with the ten largest covering approximately 4%. The specimen was peripheral blood, collected in a trial of Ad26.COV2.S vaccine versus placebo. All receptors come from a person between 18 and 59 years old who received the Ad26.COV2.S COVID-19 vaccine or a placebo.

The chain has TRBV6-6 and TRBJ2-7, with 7 bases lining up with TRBD1. CDR1 is MNHNY and CDR2 is SVGAGI in the germline V gene (reference sequence). The CDR3 is 14 residues long. J gave up 4 bases and V 3 bases, and 6 bases lay outside the gene matches. The chain's CDR3 is CASSYRQGGYEQYF. The CDR3 DNA reads as TGTGCCAGCAGTTATAGACAGGGCGGATACGAGCAGTACTTC.

This clone has only one observation. The chain employs TRBV3-1 (or the pseudogene TRBV3-2) and TRBJ1-5; tentative D call: TRBD1 (6 bases). V lost 1 base and J lost 4, with 11 bases in between. This CDR3 has 15 amino acids. Germline V gene data show CDR1 as LGHDT and CDR2 as YNNKEL (reference sequence). In DNA form, the CDR3 reads TGTGCCAGCAGCCAAGGGGGGCGGCGTAATCAGCCCCAGCATTTT. Amino acids: CASSQGGRRNQPQHF.

This chain connects TRBV19 to TRBJ1-3, with TRBD1 matching 9 bases. This CDR3 is built from 15 residues. The V segment lost 10 bases and the J segment 1 base; nucleotides outside the gene matches: 8. Germline assignment: CDR1 LNHDA and CDR2 SQIVND (reference sequence). In nucleotides, the CDR3 is TGTGCCACCCGACAGGGGGATTATTCTGGAAACACCATATATTTT. It specifies CATRQGDYSGNTIYF. Combining the CDR3 with reference TRBV19 and TRBJ1-3 gives the whole variable domain DGGITQSPKYLFRKEGQNVTLSCEQNLNHDAMYWYRQDPGQGLRLIYYSQIVNDFQKGDIAEGYSVSREKKESFPLTVTSAQKNPTAFYLCATRQGDYSGNTIYFGEGSWLTVV.

In its sample, this clone was seen once. The CDR3 bases are TGTGCCAGTAGGGCCAGGGGGTCGTTTGGGACCGGGGAGCTGTTTTTT. Translation gives CASRARGSFGTGELFF. The chain recombines TRBV19 with TRBJ2-2; 7 bases line up with TRBD1. The CDR3 length is 16 residues. Germline V lookup: CDR1 LNHDA, CDR2 SQIVND (reference sequence). V shed 6 bases, J shed 5 bases, and the junction held 12 bases outside the gene matches.

The V gene is TRBV7-3, the J gene TRBJ2-3; tentative D call: TRBD1 (5 bases). V shed 3 bases and J shed 5 bases, with 9 bases lying between them. The CDR3 extends over 13 amino acids. Germline V gene sequence: CDR1 SGHTA, CDR2 FQGTGA. The CDR3 region is CASSFLDRDTQYF. CDR3 nucleotide sequence: TGTGCCAGCAGCTTCTTAGACAGAGATACGCAGTATTTT.

CDR3 in DNA: TGTGCCAGCAGCTTATCCGTCGGCAGATCGAATGAGCAGTTCTTC. This codes for CASSLSVGRSNEQFF. The chain joins TRBV11-2 to TRBJ2-1, with D unclear. Trimming left V 2 bases short and J 7 bases short, with 15 bases between. The CDR3 spans 15 residues. Germline lookup yields CDR1 SGHAT and CDR2 FQNNGV.

This clone appeared a few times. V usage is TRBV18 and J usage is TRBJ1-3; possibly TRBD1 for D (6 bases). The CDR3 covers 17 residues. V dropped 2 bases and J dropped 3 bases, with 17 bases sitting between them. Germline assignment: CDR1 KGHSH and CDR2 LQKENI. As DNA, the CDR3 is TGTGCCAGCTCACCAGGTCGGGCAGGGGAGGATGGAAACACCATATATTTT. The encoded protein is CASSPGRAGEDGNTIYF.

V is TRBV7-3 and J is TRBJ2-1; 10 positions match TRBD2. The CDR3 consists of 16 residues. The V segment lost 4 bases and the J segment 6 bases; nucleotides outside the gene matches: 9. In germline, CDR1 is SGHTA, CDR2 FQGTGA. The CDR3 sequence: CASSSLSGGSGNEQFF. The DNA for the CDR3 is TGTGCCAGCAGCTCCCTTAGCGGGGGGTCCGGCAATGAGCAGTTCTTC. The full variable domain, its missing parts supplied by reference TRBV7-3 and TRBJ2-1, is GAGVSQTPSNKVTEKGKYVELRCDPISGHTALYWYRQSLGQGPEFLIYFQGTGAADDSGLPNDRFFAVRPEGSVSTLKIQRTERGDSAVYLCASSSLSGGSGNEQFFGPGTRLTVL.

This clone was picked up a small number of times. The rearrangement joins TRBV7-2 to TRBJ1-5; a possible D gene is TRBD1 (5 bases). This CDR3 spans 15 amino acids. CDR1 is SGHTA and CDR2 is FQGNSA in the germline V gene. The V end was cut by 1 base, the J end by 5 bases, with 12 bases between. The CDR3 loop reads CASSLDGQGDQPQHF. The CDR3 DNA is TGTGCCAGCAGCTTAGATGGGCAGGGTGATCAGCCCCAGCATTTT.

The rearrangement joins TRBV28 to TRBJ1-2; no reliable D call. Germline-derived CDR1 and CDR2 are MDHEN and SYDVKM. The CDR3 runs 11 residues. V was cut by 4 bases and J by 2 bases, with 2 bases left in between. This CDR3 is CASSWNYGYTF. The CDR3 coding sequence is TGTGCCAGCAGTTGGAACTATGGCTACACCTTC.

The chain links TRBV6-5 to TRBJ1-1; TRBD1 matches at 8 bases. Looked up from germline, CDR1 is MNHEY and CDR2 is SVGAGI. V trimming: 6 bases; J trimming: 1 base; junction bases outside the gene matches: 4. The CDR3 has 14 amino acids. The CDR3 nucleotides read TGTGCCAGCAGGGAGACAGGGGCGAACACTGAAGCTTTCTTT. Protein: CASRETGANTEAFF.

This sequence joins TRBV10-2 and TRBJ1-2; 7 bases line up with TRBD1. V shed 0 bases and J 9 bases; nucleotides not matched to a gene: 7. In germline, CDR1 is WSHSY, CDR2 SAAADI. The CDR3 consists of 14 residues. The CDR3 DNA reads as TGCGCCAGCAGTGAGTCTAGACAGGGAAGGAGCTACACCTTC. Amino acid sequence: CASSESRQGRSYTF.

This clone turned up a few times. The V and J genes are TRBV28 and TRBJ1-2; TRBD1 matches 8 bases. The CDR3 length is 17 residues. J gave up 2 bases and V 1 base, and 9 bases lay outside the gene matches. Looked up from germline, CDR1 is MDHEN and CDR2 is SYDVKM. CDR3 nucleotides: TGTGCCAGCAGTTTATTGGTTAGTAGGGACAGGAACTATGGCTACACCTTC. It specifies CASSLLVSRDRNYGYTF.

This chain connects TRBV6-5 to TRBJ1-5; possibly TRBD1 for D (6 bases). Germline values: CDR1 MNHEY, CDR2 SVGAGI. V lost 5 bases to trimming and J lost 3 bases, with 11 bases between them. The CDR3 contains 14 residues. The CDR3 DNA follows: TGTGCCAGCAGTCCCGGGACACTCAATCAGCCCCAGCATTTT. Translated, it gives CASSPGTLNQPQHF.

V usage is TRBV5-6 and J usage is TRBJ2-5, with 8 nucleotides matching TRBD2. From germline, CDR1 is SGHDT and CDR2 YYEEEE. J gave up 1 base and V 3 bases, and 8 bases lay outside the gene matches. The CDR3 spans 16 residues. CDR3 DNA sequence: TGTGCCAGCAGCTCAAAGCGGGGGCCCGCCCAAGAGACCCAGTACTTC. This codes for CASSSKRGPAQETQYF.

V is TRBV12-3 or TRBV12-4 and J is TRBJ2-1; D unclear. CDR3 length equals 12 residues. V lost 8 bases and J 2 bases, leaving 7 bases between the germline ends. In DNA, the CDR3 is TGTGCCAGCGGCGCGCCCTACAATGAGCAGTTCTTC. This encodes CASGAPYNEQFF.

CDR3 loop: CASSELDRPSGNTIYF. In nucleotides, the CDR3 is TGTGCCAGCAGTGAATTAGACAGACCCTCTGGAAACACCATATATTTT. The rearrangement uses TRBV2 and TRBJ1-3; D is possibly TRBD1 (5 bases). This CDR3 is 16 amino acids long. Germline CDR1 is SNHLY and CDR2 is FYNNEI. Between the trimmed V and J ends, which lost 2 bases and 0 bases, there was a span of 11 bases.

The chain couples TRBV2 to TRBJ2-1; 8 nucleotides match TRBD2. The germline V gene encodes CDR1 SNHLY and CDR2 FYNNEI. There are 15 residues in the CDR3. Trimming cost V 8 bases and J 4 bases; bases outside gene matches: 10. Here the CDR3 DNA reads TGTGCCAGCTGTGTAACTAGCGGACTGTACAATGAGCAGTTCTTC. This encodes CASCVTSGLYNEQFF.

J is TRBJ1-4 and V is TRBV19; D unclear. CDR1 and CDR2 (germline): LNHDA, SQIVND (reference sequence). V was trimmed by 0 bases and J by 4 bases, leaving 12 bases between them. The CDR3 loop spans 16 amino acids. CDR3 region: CASSIEGSVDNEKLFF. DNA for the CDR3: TGTGCCAGTAGTATAGAGGGTTCGGTGGATAATGAAAAACTGTTTTTT.

The rearrangement uses TRBV9 and TRBJ1-2; D ambiguous. CDR3 length equals 14 residues. Trimming took off 0 bases at V and 8 bases at J, with 14 bases between the two ends. CDR1 and CDR2 from the germline V gene are SGDLS and YYNGEE. In DNA form, the CDR3 reads TGTGCCAGCAGCGTAGTGCGGGAACCAAGGGGCTACACCTTC. Translation: CASSVVREPRGYTF.

This chain uses TRBV28 with TRBJ2-5; perhaps D is TRBD1 or TRBD2 (5 bases each). The CDR3 has 12 amino acids. The germline V gene encodes CDR1 MDHEN and CDR2 SYDVKM. Trimming took off 9 bases at V and 4 bases at J, with 12 bases between the two ends. CDR3 nucleotide sequence: TGTGCCAGTAGGGGAGCAGGAGAGACCCAGTACTTC. Its translation: CASRGAGETQYF.

The chain combines TRBV19 with TRBJ2-3; D unresolved. Between the trimmed V and J ends, which lost 6 bases and 3 bases, there was a span of 13 bases. The germline CDR1 and CDR2 sequences are LNHDA and SQIVND (reference sequence). CDR3 size: 14 residues. CDR3 in amino acids: CASSRQVGTDTQYF. The CDR3 region has the DNA TGTGCCAGTAGCCGCCAGGTTGGGACAGATACGCAGTATTTT. Combining the CDR3 with reference TRBV19 and TRBJ2-3 gives the whole variable domain DGGITQSPKYLFRKEGQNVTLSCEQNLNHDAMYWYRQDPGQGLRLIYYSQIVNDFQKGDIAEGYSVSREKKESFPLTVTSAQKNPTAFYLCASSRQVGTDTQYFGPGTRLTVL.

The count of this clone is one. V usage is TRBV9 and J usage is TRBJ2-7; 10 nucleotides line up with TRBD1. This CDR3 is built from 15 residues. V shed 4 bases and J 9 bases; nucleotides not matched to a gene: 13. Germline V lookup: CDR1 SGDLS, CDR2 YYNGEE. Written as DNA, the CDR3 is TGTGCCAGCAGCCGGTCCGGGACAGGGGTCGAGCTGCAGTACTTC. It encodes CASSRSGTGVELQYF.